This note documents a single T cell receptor (beta chain) sequence. The CDR3 spans 14 residues. CDR1 SGDLS and CDR2 YYNGEE come from the germline V gene. Trimming removed 3 bases at V and 0 bases at J, with 9 bases between. In the authors' methods: Reference gene primer amplification gave estimated nucleated cell counts. Sequencing used immunoSEQ multiplex PCR; TCRdb keeps in-frame clones, though not all of them. D and trimming were read from the DNA, whereas the V and J calls and clone size are those reported in that table. The sample has 250,000 to 350,000 clones, around 91% seen once. The data are from a study of blood T cell repertoires in COVID-19. The wider study: Italy, Spain and the United States were the sources of the convalescent and acute COVID-19 samples. From T cells, B-cell-depleted T cells, or PBMCs came the material, which was cDNA or gDNA.

The TCR was taken from a woman aged 60 to 75 with acute or convalescent COVID-19. V usage is TRBV9 and J usage is TRBJ1-2; D perhaps matches TRBD1 (6 bases). Sequencing used peripheral blood. The CDR3 region has the DNA TGTGCCAGCAGCGGCCGGACAGCTAACTATGGCTACACCTTC. Its translation: CASSGRTANYGYTF.